This is a list of T cell receptor beta chains from one sample in a study of OX40 agonist ivuxolimab in advanced cancers. Repertoires were generated with immunoSEQ multiplex PCR, while TCRdb's copy carries only in-frame clones and drops some. Of tens of thousands of clones listed, approximately 80% are singletons. This specimen consisted of CD4+ or CD8+ T cells sorted from blood, obtained in a trial of the OX40 agonist ivuxolimab. Receptors originate from an adult with an advanced solid tumor such as melanoma, head and neck, liver or kidney cancer. Each CDR3 is given with its conserved first and last residue. A D gene is named only where the DNA matches it firmly. Clone size, where shown, is once, few, many, or a class for clones that have expanded.

.,TRBV28,TRBJ2-5,.,TGTGCCAGCAGCCACAGGTATCCCCAAGAGACCCAGTACTTC,CASSHRYPQETQYF
.,TRBV7-9,TRBJ1-1,.,TGTGCCAGCAGCTTAGGAGGGGATGGGACTGAAGCTTTCTTT,CASSLGGDGTEAFF
.,TRBV5-1,TRBJ1-1,.,TGCGCCAGCAGCCAAGGCGACAGAAGTACTGAAGCTTTCTTT,CASSQGDRSTEAFF
.,TRBV6-5,TRBJ2-7,.,TGTGCCAGCAGTTATCGGGAGCAGTACTTC,CASSYREQYF
.,TRBV6-6,TRBJ2-7,.,TGTGCCAGCAGTTACGGATTCGTCTACGAGCAGTACTTC,CASSYGFVYEQYF
.,TRBV5-4,TRBJ2-3,.,TGTGCCAGCCAGGGATTAGATACGCAGTATTTT,CASQGLDTQYF
.,TRBV4-3,TRBJ2-3,TRBD2,TGCGCCAGCAGCCAAGCCCCTAGCGGACGCACAGATACGCAGTATTTT,CASSQAPSGRTDTQYF
.,TRBV11-2,TRBJ1-6,.,TGTGCCAGCAGCTTAGAGTCCAGGGACCATTCACCCCTCCACTTT,CASSLESRDHSPLHF
.,TRBV5-5,TRBJ2-1,.,TGTGCCAGCTTCCGACCGGGGTCCGATGAGCAGTTCTTC,CASFRPGSDEQFF
.,TRBV28,TRBJ1-4,.,TGTGCCAGCAGCCCGAATACGGGGGGGGCGCAAAATGAAAAACTGTTTTTT,CASSPNTGGAQNEKLFF
.,TRBV6-6,TRBJ2-2,TRBD1,TGTGCCAGCAGGGGACAGGGGGCGCTAACCGGGGAGCTGTTTTTT,CASRGQGALTGELFF
.,TRBV7-3,TRBJ2-5,.,TGTGCCAGCAGCTTAACCCCCCAAGAGACCCAGTACTTC,CASSLTPQETQYF
.,TRBV2,TRBJ2-5,.,TGTGCCAGCAGCCCGATCGGGGGCCAAGAGACCCAGTACTTC,CASSPIGGQETQYF
few,TRBV27,TRBJ1-4,.,TGTGCCAGCAGTTTACGGGGGGACTTCTCTTTTGAAAAACTGTTTTTT,CASSLRGDFSFEKLFF
.,TRBV2,TRBJ1-5,.,TGTGCCAGCAGTGGAGGTCGGGGGAATCAGCCCCAGCATTTT,CASSGGRGNQPQHF
.,TRBV5-1,TRBJ2-5,.,TGCGCCAGCCGACACCAAGAGACCCAGTACTTC,CASRHQETQYF
.,TRBV6-1,TRBJ2-5,TRBD1,TGTGCCAGCACTACGACAGGGTTTAGGGAGACCCAGTACTTC,CASTTTGFRETQYF
.,TRBV5-6,TRBJ1-2,.,TGTGCCAGCAGCTTGGACAGGGTGAAGGGCTACACCTTC,CASSLDRVKGYTF
once,TRBV18,TRBJ1-4,TRBD1,TGTGCCAGCTCAACAGGGGGTGCAACTAATGAAAAACTGTTTTTT,CASSTGGATNEKLFF
.,TRBV28,TRBJ2-5,.,TGTGCCAGCAAGGGTTGGACTAACCCGCAAGAGACCCAGTACTTC,CASKGWTNPQETQYF
.,TRBV6-5,TRBJ2-3,.,TGTGCCAGCAGTTACAATTTGGATACGCAGTATTTT,CASSYNLDTQYF
.,TRBV5-5,TRBJ2-1,TRBD2,TGTGCCAGCAGCTTGGAGACGGGAGGACGTTTCGGCGAGCAGTTCTTC,CASSLETGGRFGEQFF
.,TRBV19,TRBJ1-1,.,TGTGCCAGTAGTTTTGTAGCGAACACTGAAGCTTTCTTT,CASSFVANTEAFF
.,TRBV29-1,TRBJ2-6,.,TGCAGCGTTGGATCGGTCAGGGAGTACTCTGGGGCCAACGTCCTGACTTTC,CSVGSVREYSGANVLTF
large,TRBV7-2,TRBJ1-2,.,TGTGCCAGCACCATGACCCCCAACCTCGGTGGCTACACCTTC,CASTMTPNLGGYTF
.,TRBV5-1,TRBJ2-3,.,TGCGCCAGCAGCTTGGACAGCCTCCCAGATACGCAGTATTTT,CASSLDSLPDTQYF
.,TRBV29-1,TRBJ2-1,.,TGCAGCGCCCCGGAGTTAGGAAATGAGCAGTTCTTC,CSAPELGNEQFF
.,TRBV10-3,TRBJ2-1,.,TGTGCCATCAGTGATGTGAGCTCCTCCTACAATGAGCAGTTCTTC,CAISDVSSSYNEQFF
.,TRBV30,TRBJ2-1,.,TGTGCCTGGAGTGTGGTGGCTTACAATGAGCAGTTCTTC,CAWSVVAYNEQFF
.,TRBV12-5,TRBJ2-5,TRBD2,TGTGCTAGTGGCCGCGCGGCGGGGGGTCATATAGAGACCCAGTACTTC,CASGRAAGGHIETQYF
.,TRBV19,TRBJ2-1,.,TGTGCCAGTAGTATCCTTCTCAACAATGAGCAGTTCTTC,CASSILLNNEQFF
.,TRBV28,TRBJ1-5,.,TGTGCCAGCAGTTCCACACTGAATCAGCCCCAGCATTTT,CASSSTLNQPQHF
.,TRBV7-3,TRBJ2-7,TRBD1,TGTGCCAGCAGCTATTCCGGGACAGGGCGCCCCGAGCAGTACTTC,CASSYSGTGRPEQYF
.,TRBV10-2,TRBJ2-5,.,TGCGCCAGCAGTGGACTGTTGAAAGAGACCCAGTACTTC,CASSGLLKETQYF
.,TRBV10-3,TRBJ2-7,.,TGTGCCATCAGTGAGTCGGGCGAGCAGTACTTC,CAISESGEQYF
.,TRBV2,TRBJ1-4,TRBD1,TGTGCCAGCAGGGTACCGGGACAGGTGGGGGCAACTAATGAAAAACTGTTTTTT,CASRVPGQVGATNEKLFF
few,TRBV5-1,TRBJ1-3,.,TGCGCCAGCAGCGTTTCGGGACAAGCTGTGGGAAACACCATATATTTT,CASSVSGQAVGNTIYF
.,TRBV19,TRBJ2-3,.,TGTGCCAGTACTAACTTGCCTAGCACAGATACGCAGTATTTT,CASTNLPSTDTQYF
few,TRBV27,TRBJ1-2,.,TGTGCCAGCAGTTTCACAGGGAGTGGCTACACCTTC,CASSFTGSGYTF
.,TRBV7-9,TRBJ2-3,.,TGTGCCAGCAGCCCCCCCCCGGGAGATACGCAGTATTTT,CASSPPPGDTQYF
few,TRBV14,TRBJ1-1,.,TGTGCCAGCAGCCAAGGGGTGACCACTGAAGCTTTCTTT,CASSQGVTTEAFF
once,TRBV11-2,TRBJ1-6,TRBD1,TGTGCCAGCAGCTTAGAGACAGGGGGCCATTCACCCCTCCACTTT,CASSLETGGHSPLHF
.,TRBV19,TRBJ2-2,.,TGTGCCAGTAGGGAAGCGGGGAACACCGGGGAGCTGTTTTTT,CASREAGNTGELFF
.,TRBV18,TRBJ2-1,.,TGTGCCAGCTCGCGACCTTTAGTTGATGAGCAGTTCTTC,CASSRPLVDEQFF
.,TRBV7-9,TRBJ2-2,.,TGTGCCAGCAGCTTAGTTTGGGGGAACACCGGGGAGCTGTTTTTT,CASSLVWGNTGELFF